The clone carrying this TCR beta chain was recorded at least ten times. Germline values: CDR1 SEHNR, CDR2 FQNEAQ (reference sequence). Trimming stripped 5 bases from V and 10 bases from J, with 12 bases between. This CDR3 contains 13 residues. This entry belongs to a study of T cells after yellow fever vaccination. TCRdb reprocessed the 5' RACE reads via MiXCR and lists one record per CDR3 protein. Of hundreds of thousands of distinct CDR3 sequences in the sample, approximately 9% were seen once. The TCR sequence derives from a man younger than 35 who received the YFV17D yellow fever vaccine. This chain uses TRBV7-9 with TRBJ1-6; D uncertain. This sample comprised PBMCs, obtained on the day of the first yellow fever vaccination. As DNA, the CDR3 is TGTGCCAGCAGCCCATGGACTGTCTCACCCCTCCACTTT. Residues: CASSPWTVSPLHF.